A selection of T cell receptor beta chains follows, all from one sample in a study of cytomegalovirus exposure and HLA in healthy donors. TCRdb's copy holds only in-frame clones and misses some; the assay was immunoSEQ multiplex PCR. In the table there are 150,000 to 170,000 clones, approximately 86% of which are singletons. The material sequenced was PBMCs. All receptors derive from a human donor in good health. The CDR3 runs from the conserved cysteine through the conserved F or W. The D gene is left open where the match is weak. Where a row states a size, it is once, few, many or the class of an expanded clone; other rows omit it.

clone_size	v_call	j_call	d_call	cdr3_nt	cdr3_aa
-	TRBV5-1	TRBJ1-1	-	TGCGCCAGCAGCGCCACCGGGACACGGGCTCGCATGAACACTGAAGCTTTCTTT	CASSATGTRARMNTEAFF
-	TRBV4-1	TRBJ2-7	-	TGCGCCAGCAGCCAAATTCAGGGATCTCAGGACGAGCAGTACTTC	CASSQIQGSQDEQYF
once	TRBV7-2	TRBJ1-2	-	TGTGCCAGCAGCTTAGGGGGGGGCAGTAACTATGGCTACACCTTC	CASSLGGGSNYGYTF
-	TRBV6-1	TRBJ1-5	-	TGTGCCAGCGCTCCGGGAATCAGTGAACCCCAGCATTTT	CASAPGISEPQHF
-	TRBV5-1	TRBJ1-1	TRBD1	TGCGCCAGCAGCACCGACAGGGGAACTGAAGCTTTCTTT	CASSTDRGTEAFF
many	TRBV2	TRBJ2-1	-	TGTGCCAGCGGCGGGGCTAACAATGAGCAGTTCTTC	CASGGANNEQFF
few	TRBV27	TRBJ2-7	TRBD1	TGTGCCAGCAGCTTAGGGGACAGCTCTTCCTACGAGCAGTACTTC	CASSLGDSSSYEQYF
-	TRBV6-6	TRBJ2-1	-	TGTGCCAGCAGGAGAGACACTAGTCGCGCCGAGCAGTTCTTC	CASRRDTSRAEQFF
few	TRBV29-1	TRBJ1-1	TRBD1	TGCAGCGTGTTGACAGGGGACCACACTGAAGCTTTCTTT	CSVLTGDHTEAFF
-	TRBV5-4	TRBJ1-2	TRBD1	TGTGCCAGCAGCCGGGACAGGGGGCGACATGGCTACACCTTC	CASSRDRGRHGYTF
-	TRBV10-3	TRBJ2-7	TRBD2	TGTGCCATCAGTGAGTGGACTAGCGGAGTATACGAGCAGTACTTC	CAISEWTSGVYEQYF
few	TRBV5-6	TRBJ1-1	-	TGTGCCAGCAGCTACACCATTTCAGGGGCTGAAGCTTTCTTT	CASSYTISGAEAFF
once	TRBV5-1	TRBJ2-1	TRBD2	TGCGCCAGCAGCTTGGTACTAGCGGGAACCCCATGGGAGCAGTTCTTC	CASSLVLAGTPWEQFF
-	TRBV18	TRBJ1-5	TRBD1	TGTGCCAGCTCACTAACGACAGGGGGAAGCAATCAGCCCCAGCATTTT	CASSLTTGGSNQPQHF
-	TRBV2	TRBJ1-1	-	TGTGCCAGCAGTGACCGGGTCGTCAACACTGAAGCTTTCTTT	CASSDRVVNTEAFF
once	TRBV2	TRBJ2-5	-	TGTGCCAGCAGTGTGGCAGGGGATTTAATTGAAGAGACCCAGTACTTC	CASSVAGDLIEETQYF
-	TRBV6-5	TRBJ1-5	-	TGTGCCAGCAGTTACTCCCGGTATAGCAATCAGCCCCAGCATTTT	CASSYSRYSNQPQHF
-	TRBV5-6	TRBJ2-1	-	TGTGCCAGCAGCTTGGATCGGGTTAGTTCTGAGCAGTTCTTC	CASSLDRVSSEQFF
-	TRBV30	TRBJ2-2	TRBD1	TGTGCCTGGAGTAAACAGGGGGCCGGGGAGCTGTTTTTT	CAWSKQGAGELFF
-	TRBV28	TRBJ1-5	-	TGTGCCAGCAGTCCACCGAGGAGCGGGAGCAATCAGCCCCAGCATTTT	CASSPPRSGSNQPQHF
-	TRBV5-1	TRBJ1-4	-	TGCGCCAGCAGCTTGGCGGGGAATGAAAAACTGTTTTTT	CASSLAGNEKLFF
once	TRBV12-5	TRBJ2-1	-	TGTGCTAGTGCCCTCACGGTGAACAATGAGCAGTTCTTC	CASALTVNNEQFF
-	TRBV19	TRBJ1-1	TRBD1	TGTGCCACCCGGGACAGTGAAGCTTTCTTT	CATRDSEAFF
-	TRBV27	TRBJ2-1	TRBD2	TGTGCCAGCAAGACGGAAGAAGTACTAGCGGGATACAATGAGCAGTTCTTC	CASKTEEVLAGYNEQFF
-	TRBV27	TRBJ2-5	TRBD2	TGTGCCAGCAGTTTATCACCCCCCTTTCGCACTAGCGGGAGGCTCCCCGAGACCCAGTACTTC	CASSLSPPFRTSGRLPETQYF
-	TRBV4-1	TRBJ1-2	TRBD1	TGCGCCAGCAGCCAAGGGCGACAGGGGTTAGGAGCTAACTATGGCTACACCTTC	CASSQGRQGLGANYGYTF
-	TRBV7-8	TRBJ2-7	TRBD1	TGTGCCAGCAGCTTAGCGGGCAGGGGGTGGTACGAGCAGTACTTC	CASSLAGRGWYEQYF
-	TRBV7-9	TRBJ1-2	-	TGTGCCAGCAGCTTAGGGCCCCTCCTCGAGGGTAGCTATGGCTACACCTTC	CASSLGPLLEGSYGYTF
-	TRBV7-2	TRBJ2-1	TRBD2	TGTGCCAGCAGCTCCACTAGGCGGGGGGTTGAGCAGTTCTTC	CASSSTRRGVEQFF
-	TRBV5-6	TRBJ1-4	TRBD1	TGTGCCAGCAGCTTGTTGGGACAGGGTGGTGAAAAACTGTTTTTT	CASSLLGQGGEKLFF
-	TRBV2	TRBJ1-5	-	TGTGCCAGCAGTCGACTCAATAGCAATCAGCCCCAGCATTTT	CASSRLNSNQPQHF
-	TRBV18	TRBJ2-7	-	TGTGCCAGCTCACGACAGGAAAGCTCCTACGAGCAGTACTTC	CASSRQESSYEQYF
-	TRBV11-2	TRBJ2-7	-	TGTGCCACCACCTCAAAGGGCCAGGGGACCTCCTACGAGCAGTACTTC	CATTSKGQGTSYEQYF
once	TRBV5-1	TRBJ2-7	TRBD2	TGCGCCAGCAGCCCAAGCGGACGGACTAGCTCCTACGAGCAGTACTTC	CASSPSGRTSSYEQYF
-	TRBV30	TRBJ2-3	-	TGTGCCTGGAGTCCGGGGACAAAAGGCACAGATACGCAGTATTTT	CAWSPGTKGTDTQYF
once	TRBV5-1	TRBJ2-1	TRBD2	TGCGCCTCCTTACGGACTAGCGGGAGCCATGAGCAGTTCTTC	CASLRTSGSHEQFF
-	TRBV10-1	TRBJ2-2	TRBD2	TGCGCCAGCAGTGCAGGGACTAAGGGCGGGGAGCTGTTTTTT	CASSAGTKGGELFF
-	TRBV4-3	TRBJ2-7	TRBD1	TGCGCCAGCAGCCAAGAATTGGACAGGTACTCCTACGAGCAGTACTTC	CASSQELDRYSYEQYF
-	TRBV28	TRBJ2-1	TRBD2	TGTGCCAGCAGTTTTCCGTCTAGCGGGGCCTCGGGGGGAAATAATGAGCAGTTCTTC	CASSFPSSGASGGNNEQFF
once	TRBV27	TRBJ1-5	-	TGTGCCAGCAGTTGGACAGACAATCAGCCCCAGCATTTT	CASSWTDNQPQHF
-	TRBV4-1	TRBJ1-1	-	TGCGCCAGCAGCCCGCCCCGACTTACCACGAACACTGAAGCTTTCTTT	CASSPPRLTTNTEAFF
-	TRBV4-1	TRBJ2-7	-	TGCGCCAGCAGCCCACGAGTTAGCCCTTTAGAGGGAAAAGAGCAGTACTTC	CASSPRVSPLEGKEQYF
once	TRBV7-2	TRBJ1-5	-	TGTGCCAGCAGCTTAGCCAGGGAACGCAATCAGCCCCAGCATTTT	CASSLARERNQPQHF